A single sample gave rise to the 27 T cell receptor beta chains below, sequenced in a study of shared T cell receptors in the human thymus. Sequenced by immunoSEQ multiplex PCR; TCRdb stores in-frame clones only, minus some. The repertoire has about 400,000 clones, 85% to 95% of them found once; the top ten carry approximately 0.02%. The sample taken for sequencing was thymocytes. The origin of the receptors is a human donor.

The table lists this clone with a count of one. The chain employs TRBV28 and TRBJ1-4, with no clear D. CDR3 length: 17 residues. Looked up from germline, CDR1 is MDHEN and CDR2 is SYDVKM. Trimming stripped 2 bases from V and 7 bases from J, with 20 bases between. Written as DNA, the CDR3 is TGTGCCAGCAGTTTACCACATCGACGGAGTGGGTCTGAAAAACTGTTTTTT. Protein: CASSLPHRRSGSEKLFF.

The rearrangement joins TRBV14 to TRBJ1-1; D not resolved. The CDR3 is 16 amino acids. V was shortened by 1 base and J by 1 base, with 13 bases between the two germline ends. Germline assignment: CDR1 SGHDN and CDR2 FVKESK. The chain's CDR3 is CASSQALVSPNTEAFF. The CDR3 DNA is TGTGCCAGCAGCCAAGCTTTAGTGAGTCCGAACACTGAAGCTTTCTTT.

Turning to this clone: The sample holds other DNA sequences that translate to the same CDR3. The rearrangement links TRBV6-5 to TRBJ2-7, with D perhaps given as TRBD1 or TRBD2 (5 bases each). Trimming removed 3 bases at V and 0 bases at J, with 6 bases between. Per the germline V gene, CDR1 is MNHEY and CDR2 is SVGAGI. There are 13 residues in the CDR3. CDR3 nucleotides: TGTGCCAGCAGTTATGGGGGCTCCTACGAGCAGTACTTC. This codes for CASSYGGSYEQYF.

The CDR3 coding sequence is TGCACCAGCAGCCAAGGGACTAGCGGGTCTCCGAGGGCAGATACGCAGTATTTT. This sequence encodes CTSSQGTSGSPRADTQYF. This chain joins TRBV1 and TRBJ2-3; the D call TRBD2 from the table was never checked on the DNA. TRBV1 is a pseudogene locus. The CDR3 length is 18 residues.

The chain's CDR3 is CASRTMVSYEQYF. Here the CDR3 DNA reads TGTGCCAGCAGGACGATGGTGTCCTACGAGCAGTACTTC. The J gene is TRBJ2-7, the V gene TRBV27, with no clear D. CDR3 length equals 13 residues. Germline CDR1 is MNHEY and CDR2 is SMNVEV (reference sequence). Trimming took off 6 bases at V and 1 base at J, with 10 bases between the two ends.

This rearrangement joins TRBV2 to TRBJ1-4; 7 bases are shared with TRBD1. V gave up 6 bases and J gave up 7 bases; unmatched junction bases: 11. The CDR3 contains 15 residues. Germline CDR1 SNHLY, CDR2 FYNNEI. This CDR3 is CASRGGATGAEKLFF. The CDR3 DNA sequence: TGTGCCAGCAGGGGCGGGGCCACAGGGGCTGAAAAACTGTTTTTT.

The V gene is TRBV7-2, the J gene TRBJ2-2; D is perhaps TRBD2 (6 bases). Looked up from germline, CDR1 is SGHTA and CDR2 is FQGNSA. The CDR3 covers 15 residues. Trimming took off 4 bases at V and 2 bases at J, with 11 bases between the two ends. In nucleotides, the CDR3 is TGTGCCAGCAGCTCCAGGGAGGACAACACCGGGGAGCTGTTTTTT. It specifies CASSSREDNTGELFF.

The rearrangement joins TRBV5-1 to TRBJ2-1, with TRBD2 matching 7 bases. This CDR3 has 16 amino acids. The V gene end was trimmed by 0 bases and the J gene end by 0 bases; junction bases not matched to a gene: 3. Per germline, CDR1 SGHRS and CDR2 YFSETQ. CDR3 in DNA: TGCGCCAGCAGCTTGGCTGGCGGGAGCTCCTACAATGAGCAGTTCTTC. The encoded protein is CASSLAGGSSYNEQFF.

This chain links TRBV28 with TRBJ2-1, with D perhaps matching TRBD1 or TRBD2 (5 bases each). V gave up 5 bases and J gave up 4 bases, with 15 bases separating them. This CDR3 region has 15 residues. Germline loops: CDR1 MDHEN, CDR2 SYDVKM. The CDR3 reads CASSPGRRGYNEQFF. CDR3 nucleotides: TGTGCCAGCAGTCCGGGGAGAAGGGGTTACAATGAGCAGTTCTTC.

For the CDR3, the DNA is TGTGCCAGCAGTGAAGGGGGGCTCACTGAAGCTTTCTTT. Its translation: CASSEGGLTEAFF. The chain uses TRBV2 and TRBJ1-1, with TRBD1 as a possible D gene (6 bases). Germline V gene sequence: CDR1 SNHLY, CDR2 FYNNEI. This CDR3 has 13 residues. V gave up 1 base and J gave up 4 bases, with 7 bases separating them.

This chain uses TRBV30 with TRBJ2-3; 7 positions match TRBD2. The V gene end was trimmed by 4 bases and the J gene end by 1 base; junction bases not matched to a gene: 8. Germline V gene sequence: CDR1 GTSNPN, CDR2 SVGIG (reference sequence). The CDR3 loop spans 15 amino acids. For the CDR3, the DNA is TGTGCCTGGACCGGGGCTAGCGGCGGCACAGATACGCAGTATTTT. The encoded protein is CAWTGASGGTDTQYF.

CDR3 sequence (DNA): TGCGCCAGCAGCTCCTCCGGGACCCAAGAGACCCAGTACTTC. Its translation: CASSSSGTQETQYF. This rearrangement joins TRBV5-1 to TRBJ2-5, with D perhaps given as TRBD1 or TRBD2 (5 bases each). CDR1 is SGHRS and CDR2 is YFSETQ in the germline V gene. The V gene lost 3 bases and the J gene lost 1 base, with 10 bases spanning the gap. The CDR3 loop spans 14 amino acids.

The V and J genes are TRBV7-8 and TRBJ2-3; D may be TRBD1 or TRBD2 (5 bases each). Between the trimmed V and J ends, which lost 3 bases and 2 bases, there was a span of 15 bases. The CDR3 is 16 residues long. The germline V gene encodes CDR1 SGHVS and CDR2 FQNEAQ. The CDR3 DNA reads as TGTGCCAGCAGCTTGTTAGTCGGGGACCTCACAGATACGCAGTATTTT. Translation: CASSLLVGDLTDTQYF. Based on the CDR3 plus reference TRBV7-8 and TRBJ2-3, the full variable domain is GAGVSQSPRYKVAKRGQDVALRCDPISGHVSLFWYQQALGQGPEFLTYFQNEAQLDKSGLPSDRFFAERPEGSVSTLKIQRTQQEDSAVYLCASSLLVGDLTDTQYFGPGTRLTVL.

This chain links TRBV19 with TRBJ2-1, with D tentatively TRBD1 (7 bases). V was clipped by 9 bases and J by 1 base, with 19 bases between them. The V gene's germline CDR1 is LNHDA and CDR2 SQIVND (reference sequence). The CDR3 totals 16 residues. CDR3 nucleotides: TGTGCCAGCCTGAGGAGGGGCAGGGGGTCCTACAATGAGCAGTTCTTC. Translated, it gives CASLRRGRGSYNEQFF.

The CDR3, as DNA: TGTGCCAGCAGCTTGATCAGCGGGGACTACAATGAGCAGTTCTTC. Protein sequence: CASSLISGDYNEQFF. The rearrangement joins TRBV5-6 to TRBJ2-1; 7 nucleotides line up with TRBD2. The CDR3 length is 15 residues. CDR1 and CDR2 from the germline V gene are SGHDT and YYEEEE. V shed 1 base and J 3 bases; nucleotides not matched to a gene: 4.

This chain links TRBV15 with TRBJ1-2; 9 bases fit TRBD1. Germline-derived CDR1 and CDR2 are LNHNV and YYDKDF (reference sequence). The CDR3 length is 16 residues. V lost 5 bases, J lost 2 bases, and 9 bases stayed unmatched. The CDR3 nucleotides are TGTGCCACCAGCGCCGACCCGGGACAGGGAAACTATGGCTACACCTTC. Translating gives CATSADPGQGNYGYTF.

The gene calls are TRBV5-6 and TRBJ2-5; D is undetermined. The CDR3 spans 13 residues. V lost 0 bases and J 7 bases, leaving 10 bases between the germline ends. Germline assignment: CDR1 SGHDT and CDR2 YYEEEE. The CDR3 loop reads CASSLDTYWTQYF. CDR3 coding DNA: TGTGCCAGCAGCTTGGATACTTACTGGACCCAGTACTTC.

The CDR3 region is CASSYSGVIEAFF. CDR3 DNA: TGTGCCAGCAGTTACTCAGGAGTTATTGAAGCTTTCTTT. This chain links TRBV6-6 with TRBJ1-1; D uncertain. CDR1 and CDR2 (germline): MNHNY, SVGAGI (reference sequence). V lost 0 bases and J lost 7, with 9 bases in between. The CDR3 length is 13 residues.

This chain connects TRBV14 to TRBJ2-1; perhaps TRBD2 as D (6 bases). CDR3 length: 17 amino acids. Germline lookup yields CDR1 SGHDN and CDR2 FVKESK. V was pared by 2 bases and J by 0 bases, with 14 bases between. CDR3 coding DNA: TGTGCCAGCAGCCAAACGGTAGCGGTAAACTCCTACAATGAGCAGTTCTTC. Its translation: CASSQTVAVNSYNEQFF.

The genes are TRBV28 and TRBJ1-2, with a tentative D call TRBD1 (5 bases). In germline, CDR1 is MDHEN, CDR2 SYDVKM. CDR3 length: 14 residues. The germline V and J ends were trimmed by 7 bases and 10 bases, with 22 bases remaining between them. Written as DNA, the CDR3 is TGTGCCAGCACCCATCCCGGGACCGTAGGGCCCTACACCTTC. The encoded protein is CASTHPGTVGPYTF.

The rearrangement joins TRBV7-9 to TRBJ2-5; D gene uncertain. Deletions cut 2 bases from V and 4 bases from J, with 2 bases between. The CDR3 covers 11 residues. Germline CDR1 reads SEHNR; CDR2 reads FQNEAQ (reference sequence). The CDR3 protein is CASSLSETQYF. Written as DNA, the CDR3 is TGTGCCAGCAGCTTATCAGAGACCCAGTACTTC.

This chain links TRBV28 with TRBJ2-2, with TRBD1 matching 9 bases. The CDR3 has 16 residues. Unmatched junction bases numbered 5, after V lost 3 bases and J lost 3 bases. Germline CDR1 and CDR2: MDHEN and SYDVKM. The CDR3 is CASSLTRTGDTGELFF. The CDR3 DNA reads as TGTGCCAGCAGTTTGACGAGGACAGGGGACACCGGGGAGCTGTTTTTT. The variable domain in full, with the rest retrieved from reference TRBV28 and TRBJ2-2, is DVKVTQSSRYLVKRTGEKVFLECVQDMDHENMFWYRQDPGLGLRLIYFSYDVKMKEKGDIPEGYSVSREKKERFSLILESASTNQTSMYLCASSLTRTGDTGELFFGEGSRLTVL.

The chain joins TRBV14 to TRBJ1-1; a weak D match, TRBD1 (5 bases). This CDR3 has 17 amino acids. CDR1 and CDR2 from the germline V gene are SGHDN and FVKESK. Trimming took 4 bases from V and 8 from J, leaving 26 bases between them. The CDR3 region has the DNA TGTGCCAGCAGCCCCCCTCCCAACCAGACAGACACTGCAGAAGCTTTCTTT. Amino acids: CASSPPPNQTDTAEAFF. Variable domain in full (rest from reference TRBV14 and TRBJ1-1): EAGVTQFPSHSVIEKGQTVTLRCDPISGHDNLYWYRRVMGKEIKFLLHFVKESKQDESGMPNNRFLAERTGGTYSTLKVQPAELEDSGVYFCASSPPPNQTDTAEAFFGQGTRLTVV.

The CDR3 spells CASSPTLGLFHYEQYF. The CDR3 bases are TGTGCCAGCAGCCCGACTCTGGGTCTTTTTCACTACGAGCAGTACTTC. J is TRBJ2-7 and V is TRBV13; D is uncertain. The V and J ends lost 5 bases and 3 bases respectively, with 20 bases between them. Germline CDR1 is PRHDT and CDR2 is FYEKMQ (reference sequence). The CDR3 spans 16 residues.

The chain uses TRBV23-1 and TRBJ2-1; 8 bases match TRBD1. TRBV23-1 belongs to the ORF category, with a function that is uncertain. The CDR3 extends over 16 amino acids. The trim removed 3 bases at V and 5 bases at J, leaving 9 bases unmatched. DNA for the CDR3: TGCGCCAGCAGTCACCAAGGCAGGGGGCACGACAATGAGCAGTTCTTC. As protein: CASSHQGRGHDNEQFF.

The rearrangement uses TRBV11-1 and TRBJ2-1; TRBD2 matches at 7 bases. V dropped 3 bases and J dropped 7; count of bases not matched to a gene: 9. The CDR3 runs to 15 residues. Germline loops: CDR1 SGHAT, CDR2 FQDESV (reference sequence). CDR3: CASSFPSGVPNEQFF. CDR3 nucleotides: TGTGCCAGCAGCTTTCCGAGCGGGGTACCTAATGAGCAGTTCTTC.

The chain is built from TRBV30 and TRBJ2-7; 7 positions match TRBD1. CDR1 and CDR2 from the germline V gene are GTSNPN and SVGIG (reference sequence). V gave up 2 bases and J gave up 0 bases; unmatched junction bases: 4. The CDR3 runs to 14 residues. CDR3 sequence (DNA): TGTGCCTGGAGTTGCAGGGGGAGCTCCTACGAGCAGTACTTC. The encoded protein is CAWSCRGSSYEQYF.